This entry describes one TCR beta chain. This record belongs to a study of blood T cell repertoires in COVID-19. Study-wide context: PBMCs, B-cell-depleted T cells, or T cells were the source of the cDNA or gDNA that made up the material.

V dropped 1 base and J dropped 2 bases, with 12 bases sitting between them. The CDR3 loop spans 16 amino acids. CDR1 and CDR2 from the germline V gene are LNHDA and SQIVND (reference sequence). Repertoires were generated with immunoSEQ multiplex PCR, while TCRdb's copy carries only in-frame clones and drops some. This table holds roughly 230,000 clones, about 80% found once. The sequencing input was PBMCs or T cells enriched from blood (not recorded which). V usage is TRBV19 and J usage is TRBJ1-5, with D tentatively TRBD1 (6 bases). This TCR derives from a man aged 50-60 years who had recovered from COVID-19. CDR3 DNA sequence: TGTGCCAGTAGTATAGGAGGGGGTACAGGCAATCAGCCCCAGCATTTT. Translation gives CASSIGGGTGNQPQHF.